What follows are 2 T cell receptor beta chains derived from one specimen sequenced in a study of identical twins. Via MiXCR, TCRdb re-called the 5' RACE reads, giving one row per CDR3 protein. Found here are 250,000 to 350,000 distinct CDR3 sequences, more than 6.5% of them singletons; the top ten hold around 2.1%. Another study also made use of these data, one on yellow fever vaccine responses in identical twins.

Sequenced sample: memory (CD45RO+) T cells sorted from blood. These receptors were collected from a woman aged 18-29 years in good health.

The chain couples TRBV28 to TRBJ2-7; TRBD1 matches at 9 bases. The germline V gene encodes CDR1 MDHEN and CDR2 SYDVKM. The V gene end was trimmed by 5 bases and the J gene end by 4 bases; junction bases not matched to a gene: 3. The CDR3 has 13 amino acids. The DNA of the CDR3 is TGTGCCAGCAGTCGAGGGACAGGGTACGAGCAGTACGTC. Translated, it gives CASSRGTGYEQYV.

This clonotype has a count of ten or more. This chain links TRBV6-5 with TRBJ2-7; D uncertain. The CDR3 is made up of 14 amino acids. The germline V and J ends were trimmed by 0 bases and 4 bases, with 10 bases remaining between them. Germline CDR1 and CDR2: MNHEY and SVGAGI. The CDR3 sequence: CASSYSNKGYEQYV. DNA of the CDR3: TGTGCCAGCAGTTACTCGAATAAGGGATACGAGCAGTACGTC.